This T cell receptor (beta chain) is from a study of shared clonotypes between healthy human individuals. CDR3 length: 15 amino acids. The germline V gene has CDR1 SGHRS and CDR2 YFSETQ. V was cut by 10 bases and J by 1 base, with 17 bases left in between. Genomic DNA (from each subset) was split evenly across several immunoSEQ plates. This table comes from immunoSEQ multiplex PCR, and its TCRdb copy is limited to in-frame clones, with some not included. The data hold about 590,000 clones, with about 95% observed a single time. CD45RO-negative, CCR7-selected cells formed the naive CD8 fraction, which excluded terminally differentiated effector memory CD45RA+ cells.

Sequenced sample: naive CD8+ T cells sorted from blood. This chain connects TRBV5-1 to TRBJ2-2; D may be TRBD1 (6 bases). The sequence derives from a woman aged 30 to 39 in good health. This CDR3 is CASTPGAENTGELFF. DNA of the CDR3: TGCGCCTCGACCCCAGGGGCAGAGAACACCGGGGAGCTGTTTTTT.